This T cell receptor (beta chain) was found in a study of cytomegalovirus exposure and HLA in healthy donors. Germline loops: CDR1 GTSNPN, CDR2 SVGIG (reference sequence). The CDR3 loop spans 16 amino acids. V was pared by 0 bases and J by 4 bases, with 6 bases of the junction left unmatched. Amplification used 60 Vbeta primers and 13 Jbeta primers. Assay: immunoSEQ multiplex PCR; the TCRdb copy retains only in-frame clones and omits some. Among more than 70,000 clones, approximately 83% were seen once, and the ten largest hold about 2.9%. V and J are TRBV30 and TRBJ2-2; 9 nucleotides align to TRBD1. The sequence came from a middle-aged man in good health and CMV-seronegative. Material for sequencing was PBMCs. The CDR3 loop is CAWSVPDRGGTGELFF. Written as DNA, the CDR3 is TGTGCCTGGAGTGTACCGGACAGGGGCGGCACCGGGGAGCTGTTTTTT.